The 15 T cell receptor beta chains presented below share a single source sample, sequenced in a study of T-cell reconstitution after alpha-beta-depleted transplantation in children. During its preparation, the TCRbeta library received unique molecular identifiers. TCRdb independently ran MiXCR on the PCR reads; one entry per CDR3 protein. The table has around 420,000 distinct CDR3 sequences, 15% to 20% seen once. This material consisted of PBMCs, mostly from graft donor cells, taken 360 days after TCRalphabeta/CD19-depleted stem cell transplant. The receptor set was obtained from a boy under three years old who had a stem cell transplant for Wiskott-Aldrich syndrome, so the T cells may come from the graft donor.

The chain links TRBV25-1 to TRBJ2-5, with D unresolved. Between the trimmed V and J ends, which lost 2 bases and 5 bases, there was a span of 15 bases. The CDR3 consists of 15 residues. Germline CDR1 is MGHDK and CDR2 is SYGVNS. CDR3 DNA: TGTGCCAGCAGTGAAGTCGGGCCTCTTGGTGAGACCCAGTACTTC. Its translation: CASSEVGPLGETQYF. The variable domain in full, with the rest retrieved from reference TRBV25-1 and TRBJ2-5, is EADIYQTPRYLVIGTGKKITLECSQTMGHDKMYWYQQDPGMELHLIHYSYGVNSTEKGDLSSESTVSRIRTEHFPLTLESARPSHTSQYLCASSEVGPLGETQYFGPGTRLLVL.

This clonotype was picked up a small number of times. V usage is TRBV10-1 and J usage is TRBJ2-2, with 13 positions matching TRBD2. The CDR3 spans 16 residues. J gave up 5 bases and V 4 bases, and 4 bases lay outside the gene matches. Looked up from germline, CDR1 is WNHNN and CDR2 is SYGVQD (reference sequence). CDR3 bases: TGCGCCAGCAGTGGACCGGGACTAGCGGGAACCGGGGAGCTGTTTTTT. Translating it yields CASSGPGLAGTGELFF.

Comment on this clonotype: A much larger clone lies one base from this, so it may be a read error. This chain uses TRBV5-1 with TRBJ2-7, with D maybe TRBD2 (6 bases). The CDR3 totals 14 residues. Germline V gene lookup returns CDR1 SGHRS and CDR2 YFSETQ. CDR3 in DNA: TGCGCCAGCAGCTTGTTCGGGAGCATCTACGCGCAGTACTTC. This codes for CASSLFGSIYAQYF.

V usage is TRBV5-5 and J usage is TRBJ2-1; TRBD2 matches 10 bases. Trimming cost V 0 bases and J 8 bases; bases outside gene matches: 5. There are 15 residues in the CDR3. Germline V gene lookup returns CDR1 SGHKS and CDR2 YYEKEE (reference sequence). The chain's CDR3 is CASSLGLAGAYEQFF. For the CDR3, the DNA is TGTGCCAGCAGCTTGGGGCTAGCGGGAGCTTATGAGCAGTTCTTC. Variable domain in full (rest from reference TRBV5-5 and TRBJ2-1): DAGVTQSPTHLIKTRGQQVTLRCSPISGHKSVSWYQQVLGQGPQFIFQYYEKEERGRGNFPDRFSARQFPNYSSELNVNALLLGDSALYLCASSLGLAGAYEQFFGPGTRLTVL.

This clonotype was observed a few times. The chain is built from TRBV7-2 and TRBJ2-7; no definite D call. The V gene lost 0 bases and the J gene lost 0 bases, with 6 bases spanning the gap. The V gene's germline CDR1 is SGHTA and CDR2 FQGNSA. This CDR3 contains 14 residues. DNA of the CDR3: TGTGCCAGCAGCTTAGCGCTCGTCTCCTACGAGCAGTACTTC. Residues: CASSLALVSYEQYF. Supplemented by reference TRBV7-2 and TRBJ2-7, the full variable domain reads GAGVSQSPSNKVTEKGKDVELRCDPISGHTALYWYRQSLGQGLEFLIYFQGNSAPDKSGLPSDRFSAERTGGSVSTLTIQRTQQEDSAVYLCASSLALVSYEQYFGPGTRLTVT.

There are a few counts of this clonotype. The chain joins TRBV2 to TRBJ2-5; no definite D call. This CDR3 region has 12 residues. CDR1 is SNHLY, CDR2 FYNNEI, per germline. Trimming cost V 4 bases and J 5 bases, with 8 bases left between them. The DNA of the CDR3 is TGTGCCAGCAGTGGCCAGACTGAGACCCAGTACTTC. Translated, it gives CASSGQTETQYF.

The chain has TRBV4-1 and TRBJ1-6, with TRBD1 as a possible D gene (5 bases). Germline-derived CDR1 and CDR2 are MGHRA and YSYEKL. The V end was cut by 0 bases, the J end by 7 bases, with 22 bases between. The length of the CDR3 is 19 residues. The CDR3 loop is CASSQDTLEAQALNSPLHF. The CDR3 nucleotides are TGCGCCAGCAGCCAAGATACATTGGAGGCACAGGCCCTAAATTCACCCCTCCACTTT.

Ten or more counts support this clonotype. This chain links TRBV7-9 with TRBJ1-2; the D is unclear. The CDR3 sequence is 14 residues long. V dropped 0 bases and J dropped 4 bases, with 9 bases sitting between them. Germline assignment: CDR1 SEHNR and CDR2 FQNEAQ (reference sequence). This chain's CDR3 is CASSLAHLRYGYTF. In DNA form, the CDR3 reads TGTGCCAGCAGCTTAGCGCACCTACGCTATGGCTACACCTTC.

This clonotype came up a few times. This chain links TRBV10-3 with TRBJ2-5; weak D call: TRBD1 (6 bases). The CDR3 length is 16 residues. Trimming removed 11 bases from V and 0 bases from J, with 22 bases in between. Per the germline V gene, CDR1 is ENHRY and CDR2 is SYGVKD. CDR3 in DNA: TGTGCCCAATTACCCGCCGGGACACCTTACCAAGAGACCCAGTACTTC. Amino acids: CAQLPAGTPYQETQYF.

The rearrangement joins TRBV5-1 to TRBJ2-7; 14 bases fit TRBD2. V trimming: 3 bases; J trimming: 3 bases; junction bases outside the gene matches: 11. Germline V lookup: CDR1 SGHRS, CDR2 YFSETQ. This CDR3 spans 18 amino acids. The DNA of the CDR3 is TGCGCCAGCAGCTGGGGACTAGCGGGAGATAACTTTGGCTACGAGCAGTACTTC. Translation gives CASSWGLAGDNFGYEQYF.

The chain has TRBV20-1 and TRBJ2-7; unclear D gene. Trimming took 0 bases from V and 2 from J, leaving 11 bases between them. CDR1 DFQATT and CDR2 SNEGSKA come from the germline V gene (reference sequence). The CDR3 has 14 residues. The CDR3 region is CSARDWLGTYEQYF. The CDR3 DNA follows: TGCAGTGCTAGAGACTGGCTGGGGACCTACGAGCAGTACTTC.

This clonotype has at least ten counts. The gene calls are TRBV12-3 or TRBV12-4 and TRBJ1-2, with no clear D. V was shortened by 6 bases and J by 2 bases, with 10 bases between the two germline ends. This CDR3 has 13 residues. The CDR3 region is CASSLAGNYGYTF. The CDR3 DNA is TGTGCCAGCAGCTTGGCAGGAAACTATGGCTACACCTTC.

The CDR3 loop is CASSRGLAGGTDTQYF. For the CDR3, the DNA is TGTGCCAGCAGCCGCGGACTAGCGGGAGGCACAGATACGCAGTATTTT. The chain employs TRBV12-3 or TRBV12-4 and TRBJ2-3; 13 bases match TRBD2. The CDR3 loop spans 16 amino acids. Trimming took 6 bases from V and 1 from J; bases not matched to a gene: 4.

The chain is built from TRBV15 and TRBJ2-7; 10 bases align to TRBD1. The V and J ends lost 5 bases and 3 bases, in that order; junction bases with no gene match: 4. CDR3 length equals 14 residues. Germline V lookup: CDR1 LNHNV, CDR2 YYDKDF (reference sequence). The CDR3 protein is CATSPGTGVYEQYF. CDR3 DNA: TGTGCCACCAGCCCCGGGACAGGGGTCTACGAGCAGTACTTC.

The rearrangement links TRBV3-1 to TRBJ2-7, with 8 nucleotides matching TRBD2. The CDR3 has 17 residues. Per the germline V gene, CDR1 is LGHDT and CDR2 is YNNKEL (reference sequence). V was clipped by 0 bases and J by 5 bases; unmatched bases: 12. In DNA, the CDR3 is TGTGCCAGCAGCCAAGAGCTTCCGGGACTAGTGAGAGACGAGCAGTACTTC. It is translated as CASSQELPGLVRDEQYF.